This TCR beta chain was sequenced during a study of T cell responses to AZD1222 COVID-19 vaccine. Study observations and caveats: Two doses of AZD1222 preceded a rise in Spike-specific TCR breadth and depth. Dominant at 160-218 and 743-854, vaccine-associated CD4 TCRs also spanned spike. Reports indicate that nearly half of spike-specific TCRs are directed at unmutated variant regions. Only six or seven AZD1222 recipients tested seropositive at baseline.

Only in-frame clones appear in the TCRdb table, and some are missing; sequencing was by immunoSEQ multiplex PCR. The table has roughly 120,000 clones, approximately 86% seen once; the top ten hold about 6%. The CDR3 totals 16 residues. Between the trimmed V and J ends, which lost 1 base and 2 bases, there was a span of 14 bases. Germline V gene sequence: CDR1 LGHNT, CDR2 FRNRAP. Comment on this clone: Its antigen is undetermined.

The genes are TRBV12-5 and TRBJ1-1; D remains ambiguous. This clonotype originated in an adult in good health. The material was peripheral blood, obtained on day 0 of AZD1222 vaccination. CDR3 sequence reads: CASGLGMSASNTEAFF. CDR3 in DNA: TGTGCTAGTGGTTTGGGAATGTCGGCATCAAACACTGAAGCTTTCTTT. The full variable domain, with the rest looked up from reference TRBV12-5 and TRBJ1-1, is DARVTQTPRHKVTEMGQEVTMRCQPILGHNTVFWYRQTMMQGLELLAYFRNRAPLDDSGMPKDRFSAEMPDATLATLKIQPSEPRDSAVYFCASGLGMSASNTEAFFGQGTRLTVV.